This T cell receptor beta chain was identified in a study of T cells in Graves' hyperthyroidism and ophthalmopathy. RNA transcripts served as the template for amplifying TCR beta CDR3 regions. During a first-round RT-PCR of the TCR CDR3, the HTBI primer set was used. Using its own MiXCR run on the multiplex PCR reads, TCRdb lists one record per CDR3 protein. Of 300,000 to 400,000 distinct CDR3 sequences listed, roughly 23% are singletons. The study defined stable Graves' hyperthyroidism as no ophthalmopathy progression within 18 months. After removal of 1 base from V and 3 bases from J, the junction contained 6 bases not matched to a gene. The CDR3 consists of 16 residues. From germline, CDR1 is LNHNV and CDR2 YYDKDF (reference sequence). In this sample, this clonotype turned up many times.

Source material: blood. The rearrangement uses TRBV15 and TRBJ2-3; 8 nucleotides match TRBD1. The sequence was obtained from a woman in her 50s with Graves' hyperthyroidism. CDR3 DNA: TGTGCCACCAGCAGAGTTATTGACAGGGGTACAGATACGCAGTATTTT. Its translation: CATSRVIDRGTDTQYF.